This TCR beta chain was obtained from a study of read filtering for tumor transcriptome and immune sequencing. Study as a whole: DNase treatment preceded whole-transcriptome library preparation.

The V end was cut by 1 base, the J end by 3 bases, with 4 bases between. The CDR3 consists of 12 residues. Per germline, CDR1 DFQATT and CDR2 SNEGSKA (reference sequence). The library was built from 400 to 500 ng RNA with molecular barcoded adaptors for alpha/delta and beta/gamma chains. MiXCR, run by TCRdb on the reads, gives a single entry per CDR3 protein. The profile shows around 140,000 distinct CDR3 sequences, over 10% of them singletons. This clonotype showed up many times. The source of this sequence is a donor at least 40 years old with multiple myeloma. V gene TRBV20-1 combines with J gene TRBJ2-1; D is unclear. The sequencing input was a population of CD138-negative cells sorted from bone marrow. The CDR3, as DNA: TGCAGTGCTAGAGCAAACTACAATGAGCAGTTCTTC. Encoded protein: CSARANYNEQFF.